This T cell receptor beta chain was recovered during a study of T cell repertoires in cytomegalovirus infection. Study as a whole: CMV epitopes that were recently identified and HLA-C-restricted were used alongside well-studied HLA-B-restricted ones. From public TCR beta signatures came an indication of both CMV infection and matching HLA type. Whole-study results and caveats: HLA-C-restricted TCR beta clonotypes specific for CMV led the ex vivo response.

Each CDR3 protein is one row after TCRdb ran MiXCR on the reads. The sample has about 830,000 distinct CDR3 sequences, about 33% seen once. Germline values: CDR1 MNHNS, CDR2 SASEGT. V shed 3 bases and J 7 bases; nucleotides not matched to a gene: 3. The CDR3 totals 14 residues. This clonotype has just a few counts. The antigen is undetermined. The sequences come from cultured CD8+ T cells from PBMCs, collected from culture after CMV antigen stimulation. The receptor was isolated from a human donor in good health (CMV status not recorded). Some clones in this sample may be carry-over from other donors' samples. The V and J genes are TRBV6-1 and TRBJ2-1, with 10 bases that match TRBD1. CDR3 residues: CASSDRDRGNEQFF. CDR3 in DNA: TGTGCCAGCAGTGACCGGGACAGGGGAAATGAGCAGTTCTTC.